A selection of T cell receptor beta chains follows, all from one sample in a study of identical twins. Each CDR3 protein is one row after TCRdb ran MiXCR on the 5' RACE reads. The sample has a few hundred thousand distinct CDR3 sequences; more than 9% are singletons. This same sample was also taken into another study, of yellow fever vaccine responses in identical twins.

Material for sequencing was PBMCs. These receptors were taken from a woman aged 18 to 35 in good health. Each CDR3 is given with its conserved first and last residue. A D gene is named only where the DNA matches it firmly. Clone size is stated in some rows and not others, as once, few, many or a class when expanded.

J gene	D gene	V gene	clone size	CDR3 DNA	CDR3 protein
TRBJ2-5	.	TRBV6-5	few	TGTGCCAGCAGTCCACCGGGACACCCCCAAAGCTTC	CASSPPGHPQSF
TRBJ2-2	TRBD1	TRBV6-2/TRBV6-3	few	TGTGCCAGCAGGCCTACAGGGGGGAAGGCCGGGGAGCTGTTTTTT	CASRPTGGKAGELFF
TRBJ1-1	.	TRBV5-1	many	TGCGCCAGCAGCTGGGACCGTCAAACTGAAGCTTTCTTT	CASSWDRQTEAFF
TRBJ2-7	.	TRBV4-3	.	TGCGCCAGCAGCCAAGATAGGGCTAGCGAAGCCTACGAGCAGTACTTC	CASSQDRASEAYEQYF
TRBJ2-1	TRBD2	TRBV28	few	TGTGCCAGCACCCTAAGGGCGGGGGGATACAATGAGCAGTTCTTC	CASTLRAGGYNEQFF
TRBJ2-2	TRBD2	TRBV15	.	TGTGCCACCAGCAGAGACAGCGGGACTAGCGGCACCGGGGAGCTGTTTTTT	CATSRDSGTSGTGELFF
TRBJ1-5	TRBD1	TRBV6-2/TRBV6-3	.	TGTGCCAGCAGTTACTTATATCGTCCCGGGACAGGGATGGGCAATCAGCCCCAGCATTTT	CASSYLYRPGTGMGNQPQHF
TRBJ2-7	.	TRBV9	many	TGTGCCAGCAGCCCTCAGACAGTCTCCTACGAGCAGTACTTC	CASSPQTVSYEQYF
TRBJ1-2	.	TRBV29-1	.	TGCAGCGGCGGGGGACTGAACTATGGCTACACCTTC	CSGGGLNYGYTF
TRBJ2-7	.	TRBV20-1	.	TGCAGTGCTGAGGAGGGGCTATACTACGAGCAGTACTTC	CSAEEGLYYEQYF